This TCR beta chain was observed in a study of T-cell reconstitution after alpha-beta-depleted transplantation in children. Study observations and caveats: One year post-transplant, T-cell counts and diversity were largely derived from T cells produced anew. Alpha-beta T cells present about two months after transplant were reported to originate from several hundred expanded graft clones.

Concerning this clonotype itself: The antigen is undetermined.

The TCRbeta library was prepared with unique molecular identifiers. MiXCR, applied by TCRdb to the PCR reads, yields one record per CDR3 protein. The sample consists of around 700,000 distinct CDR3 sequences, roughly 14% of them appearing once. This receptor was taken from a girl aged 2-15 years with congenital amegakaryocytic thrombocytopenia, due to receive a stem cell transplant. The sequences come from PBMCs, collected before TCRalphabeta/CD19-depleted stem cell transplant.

This chain's CDR3 is CASSLAPFLYQETQYF. The CDR3 DNA is TGTGCCAGCAGCTTAGCCCCCTTTCTGTACCAAGAGACCCAGTACTTC. V and J are TRBV7-9 and TRBJ2-5; no clear D. CDR1 SEHNR and CDR2 FQNEAQ come from the germline V gene (reference sequence). Deletions cut 0 bases from V and 0 bases from J, with 11 bases between. The CDR3 loop spans 16 amino acids.